This TCR beta chain originates from a study of long-term antiretroviral therapy in people with HIV. Study at large: The 2015 immediate-ART recommendation came about a decade after the earliest samples. The study's findings and limits: Pre-ART clonal expansion yielded clones that dominated the repertoire at all time points.

The CDR3 is 14 amino acids. V lost 3 bases to trimming and J lost 8 bases, with 15 bases between them. Germline lookup yields CDR1 SNHLY and CDR2 FYNNEI. To note about this clone: The antigen is undetermined.

Researchers report immunoSEQ v3.0 was run at survey level. The table came from immunoSEQ multiplex PCR; TCRdb's copy has only in-frame clones and leaves some out. The table shows about 30,000 clones, with over 85% occurring only once. This chain uses TRBV2 with TRBJ2-3, with D tentatively TRBD1 or TRBD2 (6 bases each). This receptor was obtained from a woman aged 45 to 65 with HIV. The sequenced sample was unsorted PBMCs, obtained around 5.5 years after starting antiretroviral therapy. The CDR3 DNA reads TGTGCCAGCAGTGAGCCACGGGGGCCTTCTACGCAGTATTTT. Translated, it gives CASSEPRGPSTQYF.